This passage covers 27 T cell receptor beta chains from one sample sequenced in a study of cytomegalovirus exposure and HLA in healthy donors. Sequenced by immunoSEQ multiplex PCR; TCRdb stores in-frame clones only, minus some. The sample consists of about 130,000 clones, around 90% of them appearing once. The sequencing sample was made of PBMCs. The source of these receptors is a woman aged 18-29 years in good health and CMV-seronegative.

Written as DNA, the CDR3 is TGTGCCAGCAGCTTACCTGACAGGAAAAGCACAGATACGCAGTATTTT. Translation gives CASSLPDRKSTDTQYF. The chain recombines TRBV5-6 with TRBJ2-3; TRBD1 is a possible D gene (6 bases). The V end was cut by 2 bases, the J end by 0 bases, with 13 bases between. The CDR3 runs 16 residues. Germline V gene lookup returns CDR1 SGHDT and CDR2 YYEEEE.

There are a few counts of this clone. DNA of the CDR3: TGTGCCAGCAGCTCCCAGGACAGGGGGGGTGAAGCTTTCTTT. Translation gives CASSSQDRGGEAFF. The chain joins TRBV13 to TRBJ1-1; 10 bases agree with TRBD1. Losses at the gene ends were 4 bases for V and 7 bases for J; bases not matched to a gene: 6. Germline loops: CDR1 PRHDT, CDR2 FYEKMQ (reference sequence). The CDR3 is 14 amino acids.

The chain links TRBV5-1 to TRBJ2-1; 9 nucleotides align to TRBD2. V shed 4 bases and J 3 bases; nucleotides not matched to a gene: 11. CDR1 is SGHRS and CDR2 is YFSETQ in the germline V gene. The length of the CDR3 is 17 residues. The CDR3 nucleotides are TGCGCCAGCAGCCCGGAGGGACTAGCTTTTCGCTACAATGAGCAGTTCTTC. This encodes CASSPEGLAFRYNEQFF.

This clone was seen once. J is TRBJ2-7 and V is TRBV15; 10 nucleotides align to TRBD1. Germline V gene data show CDR1 as LNHNV and CDR2 as YYDKDF (reference sequence). The trim removed 0 bases at V and 3 bases at J, leaving 14 bases unmatched. The CDR3 loop spans 19 amino acids. The CDR3 loop is CATSRDYGTGVWGGYEQYF. CDR3 bases: TGTGCCACCAGCAGAGATTATGGGACAGGGGTGTGGGGGGGCTACGAGCAGTACTTC.

This chain links TRBV19 with TRBJ2-2; 11 bases are shared with TRBD2. Germline CDR1 and CDR2: LNHDA and SQIVND (reference sequence). The V segment lost 0 bases and the J segment 6 bases; nucleotides outside the gene matches: 15. This CDR3 is 20 amino acids long. The CDR3 sequence is CASSIDSGRPSGRSSGELFF. CDR3 in DNA: TGTGCCAGTAGTATAGATTCCGGGAGGCCTAGCGGGAGGTCGTCCGGGGAGCTGTTTTTT.

The J gene is TRBJ2-1, the V gene TRBV2; TRBD1 agrees at 8 bases. Germline V gene sequence: CDR1 SNHLY, CDR2 FYNNEI. V trimming: 3 bases; J trimming: 10 bases; junction bases outside the gene matches: 11. This CDR3 is built from 15 residues. Here the CDR3 DNA reads TGTGCCAGCAGTGATTGGCAGGGGGCTTCGCGGGAGCAGTTCTTC. Protein sequence: CASSDWQGASREQFF.

CDR3 in amino acids: CASSLLRNTEAFF. CDR3 coding DNA: TGCGCCAGCAGCTTGCTGAGGAACACTGAAGCTTTCTTT. This chain uses TRBV5-1 with TRBJ1-1; no reliable D call. CDR1 and CDR2 (germline): SGHRS, YFSETQ. CDR3 length: 13 residues. V lost 1 base and J lost 1, with 5 bases in between.

The chain couples TRBV5-1 to TRBJ2-3, with D maybe TRBD1 (5 bases). Per the germline V gene, CDR1 is SGHRS and CDR2 is YFSETQ. V was shortened by 0 bases and J by 4 bases, with 12 bases between the two germline ends. CDR3 length: 15 residues. The CDR3 sequence is CASSLEAGYADTQYF. CDR3 coding DNA: TGCGCCAGCAGCTTGGAGGCAGGGTACGCAGATACGCAGTATTTT.

V usage is TRBV13 and J usage is TRBJ1-2; 8 bases map to TRBD1. From germline, CDR1 is PRHDT and CDR2 FYEKMQ (reference sequence). The CDR3 is 19 amino acids. V gave up 4 bases and J gave up 3 bases; unmatched junction bases: 19. The CDR3, as DNA: TGTGCCAGCAGCTCCTTCCTCGACAGGGGAACCACGTCAGACTATGGCTACACCTTC. Its protein is CASSSFLDRGTTSDYGYTF.

V usage is TRBV11-3 and J usage is TRBJ1-4; 9 nucleotides line up with TRBD1. Trimming removed 5 bases from V and 5 bases from J; junction bases left unmatched: 6. The CDR3 loop spans 15 amino acids. The germline V gene has CDR1 SGHNT and CDR2 YENEEA. Here the CDR3 reads CASSPRTGENEKLFF. CDR3 sequence (DNA): TGTGCCAGCAGCCCCCGGACAGGGGAGAATGAAAAACTGTTTTTT.

The chain has TRBV28 and TRBJ1-4; maybe TRBD1 (5 bases). Germline CDR1 and CDR2: MDHEN and SYDVKM. The germline V and J ends were trimmed by 6 bases and 5 bases, with 19 bases remaining between them. This CDR3 is 16 amino acids long. The CDR3 DNA reads as TGTGCCAGCAGCCTTCAGGAGCAGGGACTGAATGAAAAACTGTTTTTT. Translating gives CASSLQEQGLNEKLFF.

The V call is TRBV13, the J call TRBJ1-1; the match to TRBD1 covers 10 bases. Germline CDR1 reads PRHDT; CDR2 reads FYEKMQ (reference sequence). CDR3 length equals 14 residues. V was pared by 3 bases and J by 4 bases, with 2 bases of the junction left unmatched. In nucleotides, the CDR3 is TGTGCCAGCAGCTTCGGACAGGGGGGCACTGAAGCTTTCTTT. Protein product: CASSFGQGGTEAFF. The full variable domain, rest sourced from reference TRBV13 and TRBJ1-1, is AAGVIQSPRHLIKEKRETATLKCYPIPRHDTVYWYQQGPGQDPQFLISFYEKMQSDKGSIPDRFSAQQFSDYHSELNMSSLELGDSALYFCASSFGQGGTEAFFGQGTRLTVV.

V usage is TRBV18 and J usage is TRBJ1-5, with 7 bases fitting TRBD1. The CDR3 runs 14 residues. CDR1 and CDR2 from the germline V gene are KGHSH and LQKENI. Trimming removed 6 bases from V and 7 bases from J; junction bases left unmatched: 9. The CDR3 here is CASSQEGAKQPQHF. The CDR3 DNA reads TGTGCCAGCTCGCAAGAGGGGGCTAAACAGCCCCAGCATTTT. Full variable domain (rest looked up from reference TRBV18 and TRBJ1-5): NAGVMQNPRHLVRRRGQEARLRCSPMKGHSHVYWYRQLPEEGLKFMVYLQKENIIDESGMPKERFSAEFPKEGPSILRIQQVVRGDSAAYFCASSQEGAKQPQHFGDGTRLSIL.

The V call is TRBV7-6, the J call TRBJ1-1; maybe TRBD1 (5 bases). Per germline, CDR1 SGHVS and CDR2 FNYEAQ. This CDR3 spans 11 amino acids. V lost 3 bases, J lost 11 bases, and 10 bases lay in between. CDR3 amino acids: CASSLGGEAFF. The CDR3 nucleotides read TGTGCCAGCAGCTTGGGGGGTGAGGCTTTCTTT.

The chain carries TRBV28 and TRBJ2-3; 11 bases match TRBD2. V trimming: 2 bases; J trimming: 7 bases; junction bases outside the gene matches: 11. The CDR3 runs 17 residues. The germline V gene has CDR1 MDHEN and CDR2 SYDVKM. CDR3: CASSLPSLAGVRNTQYF. Written as DNA, the CDR3 is TGTGCCAGCAGTTTACCTTCACTAGCGGGAGTACGTAATACGCAGTATTTT.

The rearrangement uses TRBV5-8 and TRBJ1-2; D is undetermined. V was shortened by 5 bases and J by 10 bases, with 18 bases between the two germline ends. CDR3 length equals 13 residues. From germline, CDR1 is SGHTS and CDR2 YDEGEE. The DNA of the CDR3 is TGTGCCAGCAGTAACCGGGTTAAGACCCCCTACACCTTC. This codes for CASSNRVKTPYTF.

The chain uses TRBV19 and TRBJ1-2; D call uncertain. V was cut by 3 bases and J by 5 bases, with 4 bases left in between. This CDR3 region has 11 residues. The germline V gene encodes CDR1 LNHDA and CDR2 SQIVND (reference sequence). The CDR3 loop is CASSIGYGYTF. As DNA, the CDR3 is TGTGCCAGTAGTATCGGGTATGGCTACACCTTC.

The chain combines TRBV27 with TRBJ2-1, with 8 nucleotides matching TRBD2. Germline V gene sequence: CDR1 MNHEY, CDR2 SMNVEV (reference sequence). J gave up 7 bases and V 3 bases, and 8 bases lay outside the gene matches. This CDR3 has 15 amino acids. CDR3 DNA sequence: TGTGCCAGCAGTTTTGGTGCGGGAGGTCTTAATGAGCAGTTCTTC. Its protein is CASSFGAGGLNEQFF.

This clone was seen more than once but under ten times. This CDR3 reads CASSLLSGRASEQYF. CDR3 DNA: TGTGCCAGCAGCCTACTTAGCGGGAGGGCCTCCGAGCAGTACTTC. The chain is built from TRBV7-9 and TRBJ2-7; 11 bases are a match to TRBD2. The CDR3 contains 15 residues. Germline CDR1 reads SEHNR; CDR2 reads FQNEAQ (reference sequence). V shed 5 bases, J shed 6 bases, and the junction held 9 bases outside the gene matches.

This chain joins TRBV6-5 and TRBJ2-5, with D possibly matching TRBD1 (5 bases). Deletions cut 6 bases from V and 5 bases from J, with 10 bases between. From germline, CDR1 is MNHEY and CDR2 SVGAGI. There are 12 residues in the CDR3. The CDR3 protein is CASSPHRETQYF. DNA of the CDR3: TGTGCCAGCAGCCCTCACAGGGAGACCCAGTACTTC.

The J gene is TRBJ2-3, the V gene TRBV7-8, with 10 positions matching TRBD2. The V gene's germline CDR1 is SGHVS and CDR2 FQNEAQ. After removal of 5 bases from V and 5 bases from J, the junction contained 10 bases not matched to a gene. The CDR3 has 16 amino acids. As DNA, the CDR3 is TGTGCCAGCAGCCGCGGGACTAGCGCAAAGGGAGATACGCAGTATTTT. Amino acids: CASSRGTSAKGDTQYF.

V and J are TRBV6-5 and TRBJ2-7; 7 bases fit TRBD1. Germline CDR1 and CDR2: MNHEY and SVGAGI. CDR3 length: 15 amino acids. J gave up 2 bases and V 5 bases, and 9 bases lay outside the gene matches. DNA for the CDR3: TGTGCCAGCAGTACAGGATGGACAGGAGCCTACGAGCAGTACTTC. This codes for CASSTGWTGAYEQYF.

The CDR3 here is CSVGRIGRGEETQYF. The CDR3, as DNA: TGCAGCGTTGGTCGTATCGGGAGGGGGGAAGAGACCCAGTACTTC. The chain combines TRBV29-1 with TRBJ2-5; 8 bases fit TRBD2. Germline V gene lookup returns CDR1 SQVTM and CDR2 ANQGSEA. V dropped 4 bases and J dropped 3; count of bases not matched to a gene: 10. The CDR3 extends over 15 amino acids.

The chain links TRBV18 to TRBJ2-1; D may be TRBD1 (6 bases). Trimming stripped 3 bases from V and 0 bases from J, with 12 bases between. The CDR3 spans 16 residues. The germline V gene encodes CDR1 KGHSH and CDR2 LQKENI. CDR3 amino acids: CASSPWTDSSYNEQFF. Written as DNA, the CDR3 is TGTGCCAGCTCACCGTGGACAGATAGCTCCTACAATGAGCAGTTCTTC.

V gene TRBV19 combines with J gene TRBJ2-2; D is perhaps TRBD2 (6 bases). Germline V lookup: CDR1 LNHDA, CDR2 SQIVND (reference sequence). Trimming shortened V by 8 bases and J by 6 bases, and 16 bases separated the two germline ends. The length of the CDR3 is 14 residues. Here the CDR3 reads CASSTRDWAGELFF. Here the CDR3 DNA reads TGTGCCAGTTCCACGCGGGACTGGGCCGGGGAGCTGTTTTTT.

The chain employs TRBV7-9 and TRBJ2-7; TRBD1 matches 10 bases. The ends lost 4 bases at V and 1 base at J; junction bases unmatched: 10. There are 17 residues in the CDR3. Germline assignment: CDR1 SEHNR and CDR2 FQNEAQ (reference sequence). The CDR3 loop reads CASSSPKGQGTSYEQYF. The CDR3, as DNA: TGTGCCAGCAGCTCCCCTAAGGGACAGGGGACATCCTACGAGCAGTACTTC.

The chain links TRBV6-5 to TRBJ1-2; D gene unclear. The CDR3 length is 13 residues. Germline values: CDR1 MNHEY, CDR2 SVGAGI. The V end was cut by 7 bases, the J end by 6 bases, with 15 bases between. The CDR3 coding sequence is TGTGCCAGCACCCCGACTGAGGGCGATGGCTACACCTTC. Its protein is CASTPTEGDGYTF.